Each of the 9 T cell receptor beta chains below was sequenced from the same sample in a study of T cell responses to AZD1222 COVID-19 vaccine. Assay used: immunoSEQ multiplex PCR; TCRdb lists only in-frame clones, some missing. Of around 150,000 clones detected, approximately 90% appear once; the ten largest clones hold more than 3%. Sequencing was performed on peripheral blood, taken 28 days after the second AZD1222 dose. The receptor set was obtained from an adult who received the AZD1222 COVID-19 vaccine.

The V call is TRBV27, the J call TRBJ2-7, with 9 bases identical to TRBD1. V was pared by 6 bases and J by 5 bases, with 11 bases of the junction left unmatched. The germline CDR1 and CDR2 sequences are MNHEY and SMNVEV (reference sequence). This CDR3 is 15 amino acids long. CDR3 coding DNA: TGTGCCAGCAGAGCCGGGACAGGGTTTAGCCACGAGCAGTACTTC. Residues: CASRAGTGFSHEQYF.

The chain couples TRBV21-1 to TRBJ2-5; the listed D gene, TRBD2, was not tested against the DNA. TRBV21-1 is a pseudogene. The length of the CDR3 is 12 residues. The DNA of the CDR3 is TGTGCCCACGCCACGCCGGGAGAGACCCAGTACTTC. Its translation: CAHATPGETQYF.

CDR3 loop: CASSPPLAVYEQYF. CDR3 coding DNA: TGTGCCAGCAGTCCACCGCTAGCAGTCTACGAGCAGTACTTC. The chain is built from TRBV6-5 and TRBJ2-7; TRBD2 is a possible D gene (5 bases). V lost 5 bases, J lost 3 bases, and 14 bases lay in between. CDR3 size: 14 residues. Per germline, CDR1 MNHEY and CDR2 SVGAGI.

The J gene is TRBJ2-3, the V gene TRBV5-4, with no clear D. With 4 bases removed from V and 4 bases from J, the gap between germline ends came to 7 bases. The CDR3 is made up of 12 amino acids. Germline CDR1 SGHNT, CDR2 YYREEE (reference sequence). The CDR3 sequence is CASSRTADTQYF. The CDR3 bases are TGTGCCAGCAGCCGAACCGCAGATACGCAGTATTTT.

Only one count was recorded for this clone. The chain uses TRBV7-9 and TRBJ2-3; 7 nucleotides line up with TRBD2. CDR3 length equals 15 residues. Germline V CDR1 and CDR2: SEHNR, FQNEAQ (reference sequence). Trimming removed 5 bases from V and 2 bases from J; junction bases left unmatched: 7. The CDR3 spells CASSQTSRITDTQYF. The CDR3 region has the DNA TGTGCCAGCAGCCAGACTAGCCGAATCACAGATACGCAGTATTTT.

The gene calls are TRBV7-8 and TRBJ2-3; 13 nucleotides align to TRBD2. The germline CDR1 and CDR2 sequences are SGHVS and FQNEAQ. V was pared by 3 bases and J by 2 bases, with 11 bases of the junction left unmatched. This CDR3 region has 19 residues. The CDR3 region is CASSLLGLAGTPNTDTQYF. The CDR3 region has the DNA TGTGCCAGCAGCTTGTTGGGACTAGCGGGAACCCCCAACACAGATACGCAGTATTTT.

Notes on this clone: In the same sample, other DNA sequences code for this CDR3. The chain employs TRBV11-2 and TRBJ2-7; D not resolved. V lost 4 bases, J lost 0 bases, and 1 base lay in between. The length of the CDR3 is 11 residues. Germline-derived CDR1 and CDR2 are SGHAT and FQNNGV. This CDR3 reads CASSSSYEQYF. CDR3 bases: TGTGCCAGCAGCTCCTCCTACGAGCAGTACTTC.

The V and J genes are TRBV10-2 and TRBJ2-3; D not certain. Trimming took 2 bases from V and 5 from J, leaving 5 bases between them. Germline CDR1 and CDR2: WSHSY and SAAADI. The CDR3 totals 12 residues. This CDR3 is CASSEARDTQYF. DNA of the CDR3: TGCGCCAGCAGTGAGGCCCGAGATACGCAGTATTTT.

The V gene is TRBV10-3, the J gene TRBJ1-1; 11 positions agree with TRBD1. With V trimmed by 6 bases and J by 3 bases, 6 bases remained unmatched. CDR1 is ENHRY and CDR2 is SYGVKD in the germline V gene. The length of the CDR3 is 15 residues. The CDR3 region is CAISSGTGGDTEAFF. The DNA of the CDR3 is TGTGCCATCAGCTCCGGGACAGGGGGAGACACTGAAGCTTTCTTT.